The TCR beta chain under discussion was sequenced for a study of post-analysis software for immune sequencing data. To note about this clonotype: What it binds is not known.

Study results and limitations: The F measure placed samples prepared in the same batch into strongly shared clusters. Multiple sclerosis was associated with a significant reduction in normalized Chao1 diversity relative to controls.

Carried by the TCR beta cDNA libraries were unique molecular identifiers. Hundreds of thousands of cDNA molecules came from approximately 1 to 10 million T cells. TCRdb reanalysed the PCR reads using MiXCR and keeps one entry per CDR3 protein. The table shows roughly 800,000 distinct CDR3 sequences, with 35% to 55% occurring only once. Sequencing input: blood. This sequence originates from a girl aged 10 to 17 with multiple sclerosis.

The CDR3 here is CASKGRVYGYTF. For the CDR3, the DNA is TGTGCCAGCAAGGGCAGGGTCTATGGCTACACCTTC. The chain combines TRBV2 with TRBJ1-2; D possibly corresponds to TRBD1 (5 bases). Trimming left V 7 bases short and J 4 bases short, with 10 bases between. The CDR3 sequence is 12 residues long. Germline V lookup: CDR1 SNHLY, CDR2 FYNNEI.